This T cell receptor beta chain was sequenced during a study of T cell responses to AZD1222 COVID-19 vaccine. As concerns this clone: Its antigen is currently unknown.

The germline V gene has CDR1 SGHTA and CDR2 FQGNSA. V was cut by 3 bases and J by 7 bases, with 12 bases left in between. CDR3 length: 13 residues. Clones were sequenced by immunoSEQ multiplex PCR, and TCRdb holds only the in-frame ones, with some missing. The sample carries approximately 75,000 clones, about nine tenths recorded once. Study-level findings and limits: Mostly white British, mostly female donors; authors suggested clonal diversity may be underestimated.

This specimen was peripheral blood, taken 28 days after the second AZD1222 dose. The sequence was obtained from an adult who received the AZD1222 COVID-19 vaccine. The rearrangement links TRBV7-2 to TRBJ1-2; a possible D gene is TRBD1 (6 bases). The chain's CDR3 is CASSFEGGGGYTF. The CDR3, as DNA: TGTGCCAGCAGCTTCGAGGGGGGTGGTGGCTACACCTTC.